The next 26 T cell receptor beta chains were all read from a single sample in a study of T cell responses to AZD1222 COVID-19 vaccine. The method was immunoSEQ multiplex PCR; TCRdb's version includes in-frame clones alone and lacks a portion of them. The table lists tens of thousands of clones, about 85% of them singletons, with roughly 19% in the top ten. Sample: peripheral blood, taken on day 0 of AZD1222 vaccination. The origin of the receptors is an adult in good health.

The chain combines TRBV3-1 (or the pseudogene TRBV3-2) with TRBJ1-2; D perhaps matches TRBD1 (6 bases). Germline loops: CDR1 LGHDT, CDR2 YNNKEL (reference sequence). Trimming cost V 6 bases and J 7 bases, with 9 bases left between them. The CDR3 extends over 11 amino acids. CDR3 DNA: TGTGCCAGCAGAGGGGGATTTGGCTACACCTTC. The encoded protein is CASRGGFGYTF.

CDR3 in DNA: TGTGCCAGCAGCTCTAGCGTAGGGTCTAACACTGAAGCTTTCTTT. This encodes CASSSSVGSNTEAFF. The V and J genes are TRBV7-2 and TRBJ1-1; D not resolved. The CDR3 runs 15 residues. Trimming removed 4 bases from V and 2 bases from J, with 14 bases in between. Germline values: CDR1 SGHTA, CDR2 FQGNSA.

The genes are TRBV15 and TRBJ1-2, with a tentative D call TRBD1 (6 bases). There are 14 residues in the CDR3. V lost 4 bases, J lost 3 bases, and 12 bases lay in between. Germline V gene sequence: CDR1 LNHNV, CDR2 YYDKDF (reference sequence). The CDR3 spells CATSTGAGHYGYTF. CDR3 bases: TGTGCCACCAGCACAGGGGCCGGGCACTATGGCTACACCTTC.

This chain joins TRBV11-3 and TRBJ1-5, with D unresolved. The CDR3 is 14 amino acids. CDR1 and CDR2 from the germline V gene are SGHNT and YENEEA. V was pared by 6 bases and J by 1 base, with 10 bases between. CDR3 region: CASSVGWSNQPQHF. CDR3 nucleotides: TGTGCCAGCAGTGTAGGCTGGAGCAATCAGCCCCAGCATTTT. The variable domain in full, completed from reference TRBV11-3 and TRBJ1-5, reads EAGVVQSPRYKIIEKKQPVAFWCNPISGHNTLYWYLQNLGQGPELLIRYENEEAVDDSQLPKDRFSAERLKGVDSTLKIQPAELGDSAVYLCASSVGWSNQPQHFGDGTRLSIL.

This clone was seen a handful of times. The rearrangement joins TRBV7-2 to TRBJ1-5; a possible D gene is TRBD1 (6 bases). The CDR3 extends over 15 amino acids. Germline V gene sequence: CDR1 SGHTA, CDR2 FQGNSA. Trimming stripped 5 bases from V and 1 base from J, with 12 bases between. Here the CDR3 DNA reads TGTGCCAGCAGCAAGGGAGGGGGGAGCAATCAGCCCCAGCATTTT. Translating gives CASSKGGGSNQPQHF.

This chain connects TRBV5-1 to TRBJ1-6, with D perhaps TRBD1 (5 bases). V dropped 5 bases and J dropped 2 bases, with 11 bases sitting between them. Per the germline V gene, CDR1 is SGHRS and CDR2 is YFSETQ. This CDR3 region has 15 residues. The chain's CDR3 is CASSQGGPYNSPLHF. CDR3 DNA: TGCGCCAGCAGTCAGGGAGGGCCCTATAATTCACCCCTCCACTTT.

The CDR3 sequence: CASSESPLGQPQHF. DNA of the CDR3: TGTGCCAGCAGTGAGTCTCCGCTCGGGCAGCCCCAGCATTTT. The chain joins TRBV2 to TRBJ1-5; D is unclear. Trimming stripped 3 bases from V and 7 bases from J, with 13 bases between. Germline V gene data show CDR1 as SNHLY and CDR2 as FYNNEI. The CDR3 is 14 residues long. Full variable domain (remainder filled in from reference TRBV2 and TRBJ1-5): EPEVTQTPSHQVTQMGQEVILRCVPISNHLYFYWYRQILGQKVEFLVSFYNNEISEKSEIFDDQFSVERPDGSNFTLKIRSTKLEDSAMYFCASSESPLGQPQHFGDGTRLSIL.

The chain has TRBV9 and TRBJ1-4; no firm D call. This CDR3 has 14 residues. Germline V gene data show CDR1 as SGDLS and CDR2 as YYNGEE. Trimming stripped 3 bases from V and 6 bases from J, with 12 bases between. The CDR3 spells CASSDSYRDEKLFF. The CDR3 DNA is TGTGCCAGCAGCGATAGTTATAGGGATGAAAAACTGTTTTTT.

This chain joins TRBV4-2 and TRBJ2-2; no reliable D call. Germline CDR1 is LGHNA and CDR2 is YNFKEQ. The CDR3 spans 15 residues. Trimming shortened V by 1 base and J by 4 bases, and 10 bases separated the two germline ends. DNA for the CDR3: TGTGCCAGCAGCCAAGGGACCCCAGCCACCGGGGAGCTGTTTTTT. Translated, it gives CASSQGTPATGELFF.

V gene TRBV6-6 combines with J gene TRBJ2-7, with 9 positions matching TRBD2. This CDR3 contains 14 residues. The V segment lost 4 bases and the J segment 5 bases; nucleotides outside the gene matches: 6. Germline CDR1 and CDR2: MNHNY and SVGAGI (reference sequence). CDR3 DNA: TGTGCCAGCAGTTTCGCGGGGGGGATCGACGAGCAGTACTTC. Amino acid sequence: CASSFAGGIDEQYF.

DNA of the CDR3: TGTGCCAGTAGTCCCGGTGGAGGGTATAATTCACCCCTCCACTTT. Translating it yields CASSPGGGYNSPLHF. The V call is TRBV19, the J call TRBJ1-6; no firm D call. Looked up from germline, CDR1 is LNHDA and CDR2 is SQIVND (reference sequence). The CDR3 sequence is 15 residues long. The V end lost 5 bases, the J end lost 4 bases, and 12 bases lay between the germline ends.

The CDR3 DNA sequence: TGTGCCAGCAGCTTACAGGTGACCTGGGGGAGCTATGGCTACACCTTC. This sequence encodes CASSLQVTWGSYGYTF. The chain uses TRBV5-5 and TRBJ1-2; possible D gene TRBD1, 5 bases. V lost 2 bases and J lost 4, with 18 bases in between. This CDR3 is built from 16 residues. CDR1 is SGHKS and CDR2 is YYEKEE in the germline V gene (reference sequence).

This chain connects TRBV15 to TRBJ1-4, with a weak D call TRBD1 (5 bases). The CDR3 is 15 residues long. V lost 4 bases, J lost 2 bases, and 11 bases lay in between. CDR1 LNHNV and CDR2 YYDKDF come from the germline V gene (reference sequence). CDR3 sequence reads: CATSNYRTTNEKLFF. The DNA of the CDR3 is TGTGCCACCAGCAACTACAGGACCACTAATGAAAAACTGTTTTTT.

The chain uses TRBV10-3 and TRBJ1-4, with 7 positions matching TRBD1. The CDR3 covers 14 residues. In germline, CDR1 is ENHRY, CDR2 SYGVKD. Trimming took 10 bases from V and 7 from J; bases not matched to a gene: 12. CDR3 DNA: TGTGCCACCCAGGGCCCCGCAGGGGGTGAAAAACTGTTTTTT. It encodes CATQGPAGGEKLFF.

The chain is built from TRBV5-1 and TRBJ2-5, with D possibly being TRBD1 or TRBD2 (6 bases each). V gave up 6 bases and J gave up 2 bases, with 17 bases separating them. The CDR3 spans 15 residues. Germline assignment: CDR1 SGHRS and CDR2 YFSETQ. For the CDR3, the DNA is TGCGCCAGCACCCATGGGGGGACAAAGCAAGAGACCCAGTACTTC. Translated, it gives CASTHGGTKQETQYF.

The rearrangement links TRBV27 to TRBJ1-6; D call uncertain. CDR1 MNHEY and CDR2 SMNVEV come from the germline V gene (reference sequence). V shed 2 bases and J shed 8 bases, with 28 bases lying between them. The CDR3 length is 20 residues. The CDR3, as DNA: TGTGCCAGCAGTTTAGTAGATTTGCGCGGGGTGTCCTTTATCGATTCACCCCTCCACTTT. This codes for CASSLVDLRGVSFIDSPLHF.

The chain recombines TRBV11-2 with TRBJ1-2; D perhaps matches TRBD1 (5 bases). Deletions cut 1 base from V and 0 bases from J, with 15 bases between. Per germline, CDR1 SGHAT and CDR2 FQNNGV. CDR3 length equals 17 residues. The DNA of the CDR3 is TGTGCCAGCAGCTTAGGGGGCGGGGAGGGTACTAACTATGGCTACACCTTC. It encodes CASSLGGGEGTNYGYTF.

The chain recombines TRBV6-6 with TRBJ2-7, with 9 positions matching TRBD1. Looked up from germline, CDR1 is MNHNY and CDR2 is SVGAGI (reference sequence). J gave up 2 bases and V 6 bases, and 5 bases lay outside the gene matches. CDR3 size: 14 residues. The CDR3 coding sequence is TGTGCCAGCAGCCACCGGGACAGGGCCTACGAGCAGTACTTC. Its protein product is CASSHRDRAYEQYF.

The V and J genes are TRBV6-5 and TRBJ2-3, with D possibly matching TRBD2 (5 bases). The CDR3 is 12 amino acids. Per germline, CDR1 MNHEY and CDR2 SVGAGI. Trimming stripped 6 bases from V and 2 bases from J, with 6 bases between. CDR3 region: CASRDFTDTQYF. In nucleotides, the CDR3 is TGTGCCAGCAGGGACTTCACAGATACGCAGTATTTT.

J is TRBJ1-6 and V is TRBV12-1. TRBV12-1 is annotated as a pseudogene. This CDR3 comprises 15 residues. This CDR3 reads CASSFLPWQHSPLHF. CDR3 DNA: TGTGCCAGCAGCTTTCTTCCATGGCAGCATTCACCCCTCCACTTT.

CDR3 sequence: CASRISQGLGPYEQYF. For the CDR3, the DNA is TGCGCCAGCCGAATCTCCCAGGGGTTAGGCCCCTACGAGCAGTACTTC. The V and J genes are TRBV5-1 and TRBJ2-7; tentative D call: TRBD1 (6 bases). V was shortened by 7 bases and J by 2 bases, with 22 bases between the two germline ends. From germline, CDR1 is SGHRS and CDR2 YFSETQ. There are 16 residues in the CDR3.

The chain links TRBV5-1 to TRBJ2-5; D is possibly TRBD2 (5 bases). CDR3 length equals 13 residues. V lost 5 bases and J 1 base, leaving 9 bases between the germline ends. Germline assignment: CDR1 SGHRS and CDR2 YFSETQ. This CDR3 is CASRAGLQETQYF. The CDR3 DNA reads as TGCGCCAGCAGAGCCGGACTCCAAGAGACCCAGTACTTC.

This clone was recorded a few times. The V call is TRBV9, the J call TRBJ2-4; 9 nucleotides match TRBD2. The CDR3 totals 16 residues. The V gene's germline CDR1 is SGDLS and CDR2 YYNGEE. J was trimmed by 8 bases and V by 0 bases; bases with no gene match: 9. The CDR3, as DNA: TGTGCCAGCAGCGTAGGGGATAGCGGGGGTAGGGACATTCAGTACTTC. It yields the protein CASSVGDSGGRDIQYF.

The chain carries TRBV7-9 and TRBJ1-1, with 8 bases matching TRBD1. The CDR3 runs to 16 residues. V lost 7 bases to trimming and J lost 1 base; unmatched junction nucleotides: 11. Germline V gene lookup returns CDR1 SEHNR and CDR2 FQNEAQ (reference sequence). This CDR3 reads CASTTWAGTGNTEAFF. Written as DNA, the CDR3 is TGTGCCAGCACGACATGGGCCGGGACAGGGAACACTGAAGCTTTCTTT.

The CDR3 is CASSVGLSHEQYF. The CDR3 DNA reads as TGTGCCAGCAGCGTAGGTTTGTCCCACGAGCAGTACTTC. This chain links TRBV9 with TRBJ2-7, with D uncertain. Germline loops: CDR1 SGDLS, CDR2 YYNGEE. CDR3 length: 13 amino acids. The V end was cut by 0 bases, the J end by 5 bases, with 9 bases between.

The chain has TRBV5-8 and TRBJ1-2; no clear D. V shed 0 bases and J shed 4 bases, with 16 bases lying between them. Germline V gives CDR1 SGHTS, CDR2 YDEGEE. The length of the CDR3 is 16 residues. The CDR3 region is CASSLGAPQVGYGYTF. CDR3 DNA sequence: TGTGCCAGCAGCTTGGGTGCCCCACAAGTAGGCTATGGCTACACCTTC.